These 20 T cell receptor beta chains were all obtained from the same sample, sequenced in a study of T-cell reconstitution after alpha-beta-depleted transplantation in children. Preparation of the TCRbeta library involved a method that used unique molecular identifiers. TCRdb itself ran the PCR reads through MiXCR, one entry per CDR3 protein. The sample records about 610,000 distinct CDR3 sequences, 10% to 13% being singletons. Source: PBMCs from the stem cell graft donor, taken from the stem cell graft. The receptors were sampled from a human donor who donated a stem cell graft to a child with acute myeloid leukemia.

The chain is built from TRBV4-1 and TRBJ1-1; D might be TRBD1 (6 bases). In germline, CDR1 is MGHRA, CDR2 YSYEKL. The CDR3 loop spans 15 amino acids. Trimming cost V 4 bases and J 3 bases, with 15 bases left between them. In nucleotides, the CDR3 is TGCGCCAGCAGCCTGTTACAGGGTTTGGACACTGAAGCTTTCTTT. Translated: CASSLLQGLDTEAFF.

This clonotype was counted many times. The chain uses TRBV4-2 and TRBJ2-2, with TRBD1 as a possible D gene (6 bases). V lost 2 bases, J lost 6 bases, and 16 bases lay in between. The CDR3 extends over 16 amino acids. Per the germline V gene, CDR1 is LGHNA and CDR2 is YNFKEQ. The CDR3 coding sequence is TGTGCCAGCAGCCAACAGGGCAGGACAGACGCCGGGGAGCTGTTTTTT. Protein sequence: CASSQQGRTDAGELFF.

Regarding this clonotype: The junction shows a germline mismatch at one end, possibly a read error. The CDR3 nucleotides are TGTGCTAGCAGCTTAGACCAGGAAGGCTACACCTTC. It yields the protein CASSLDQEGYTF. J is TRBJ1-2 and V is TRBV7-7; D is undetermined. The CDR3 consists of 12 residues. CDR1 is SSHAT, CDR2 FNYEAQ, per germline (reference sequence).

J is TRBJ2-3 and V is TRBV7-3; TRBD1 matches 7 bases. There are 15 residues in the CDR3. CDR1 SGHTA and CDR2 FQGTGA come from the germline V gene. Trimming cost V 5 bases and J 1 base; bases outside gene matches: 6. The DNA of the CDR3 is TGTGCCAGCAGCAAGGACAGGAGCCGCACAGATACGCAGTATTTT. It specifies CASSKDRSRTDTQYF.

CDR3 coding DNA: TGCAGCGTTGAAGAGGATGGGACCGCCGGTCCCCCTAGCACAGATACGCAGTATTTT. Translated, it gives CSVEEDGTAGPPSTDTQYF. The chain links TRBV29-1 to TRBJ2-3; the D call may be TRBD1 or TRBD2 (5 bases each). Germline V gives CDR1 SQVTM, CDR2 ANQGSEA. The CDR3 runs 19 residues. Trimming removed 0 bases at V and 0 bases at J, with 22 bases between.

This chain links TRBV5-6 with TRBJ2-1, with 9 bases identical to TRBD1. This CDR3 spans 16 amino acids. V lost 1 base to trimming and J lost 1 base; unmatched junction nucleotides: 3. The germline V gene encodes CDR1 SGHDT and CDR2 YYEEEE. The CDR3 DNA follows: TGTGCCAGCAGCTTGTTTGGGACAGGGTCCTACAATGAGCAGTTCTTC. It yields the protein CASSLFGTGSYNEQFF.

A few counts support this clonotype. V usage is TRBV7-9 and J usage is TRBJ1-5; TRBD1 matches 11 bases. J was trimmed by 6 bases and V by 6 bases; bases with no gene match: 10. This CDR3 has 16 residues. Germline loops: CDR1 SEHNR, CDR2 FQNEAQ (reference sequence). The CDR3 DNA reads as TGTGCCAGCAGTATTAGTGGGGGACAGGGGGTTCAGCCCCAGCATTTT. Translation: CASSISGGQGVQPQHF.

This clonotype showed up many times. V usage is TRBV10-3 and J usage is TRBJ2-2, with D perhaps TRBD2 (6 bases). The germline V gene has CDR1 ENHRY and CDR2 SYGVKD. V lost 6 bases and J 1 base, leaving 12 bases between the germline ends. This CDR3 is built from 15 residues. CDR3 sequence reads: CAIRADGRNTGELFF. As DNA, the CDR3 is TGTGCCATCAGAGCGGACGGGAGGAACACCGGGGAGCTGTTTTTT.

This clonotype was found a few times. The chain couples TRBV20-1 to TRBJ2-7; D gene uncertain. The CDR3 covers 13 residues. Deletions cut 5 bases from V and 1 base from J, with 12 bases between. The germline V gene encodes CDR1 DFQATT and CDR2 SNEGSKA (reference sequence). This CDR3 is CSAPGSNSYEQYF. The DNA of the CDR3 is TGCAGTGCTCCGGGCTCCAATTCCTACGAGCAGTACTTC.

The rearrangement links TRBV24-1 to TRBJ2-3; 10 bases align to TRBD2. This CDR3 is built from 16 residues. Germline V gene sequence: CDR1 KGHDR, CDR2 SFDVKD. V gave up 0 bases and J gave up 5 bases; unmatched junction bases: 4. The CDR3 DNA reads TGTGCCACCAGTGATTTGCTAGCGGGAGCCGAAGATACGCAGTATTTT. It specifies CATSDLLAGAEDTQYF.

The chain recombines TRBV7-2 with TRBJ2-1; tentatively, D is TRBD2 (6 bases). Germline-derived CDR1 and CDR2 are SGHTA and FQGNSA. V was trimmed by 3 bases and J by 3 bases, leaving 9 bases between them. CDR3 length: 14 amino acids. CDR3 in amino acids: CASSLGGIYNEQFF. The CDR3 coding sequence is TGTGCCAGCAGCTTGGGCGGGATCTACAATGAGCAGTTCTTC.

This clonotype was recorded many times. In nucleotides, the CDR3 is TGTGCCAGCAGCCCCACGATGGGGCAGGACTATGGCTACACCTTC. Protein product: CASSPTMGQDYGYTF. This sequence joins TRBV9 and TRBJ1-2; D is possibly TRBD1 (5 bases). This CDR3 is built from 15 residues. Germline-derived CDR1 and CDR2 are SGDLS and YYNGEE. Trimming took off 4 bases at V and 3 bases at J, with 16 bases between the two ends.

This clonotype has just a few counts. The CDR3 DNA reads TGTGCCAGCAGCTTAGATAGCCTGGCCGCCAATCTGAGGTCACCCCTCCACTTT. This sequence encodes CASSLDSLAANLRSPLHF. V and J are TRBV11-1 and TRBJ1-6; D ambiguous. V was pared by 1 base and J by 10 bases, with 23 bases between. Germline loops: CDR1 SGHAT, CDR2 FQDESV (reference sequence). The CDR3 consists of 18 residues.

In its sample, this clonotype was seen many times. The chain has TRBV29-1 and TRBJ2-2; tentatively, D is TRBD2 (7 bases). The CDR3 contains 14 residues. Trimming pared 6 bases from V and 4 bases from J, leaving 15 bases between. Looked up from germline, CDR1 is SQVTM and CDR2 is ANQGSEA. CDR3 residues: CSVGMGGGTGELFF. As DNA, the CDR3 is TGCAGCGTCGGAATGGGAGGGGGCACCGGGGAGCTGTTTTTT.

In its sample, this clonotype was seen a few times. The chain recombines TRBV27 with TRBJ1-4; TRBD1 matches 9 bases. Germline loops: CDR1 MNHEY, CDR2 SMNVEV (reference sequence). J gave up 8 bases and V 6 bases, and 13 bases lay outside the gene matches. CDR3 size: 16 residues. CDR3 amino acids: CASRPGTGNRAEKLFF. The CDR3 coding sequence is TGTGCCAGCAGACCCGGGACAGGGAATAGGGCGGAAAAACTGTTTTTT.

This clonotype was detected only a few times. The chain combines TRBV5-1 with TRBJ1-1; D call uncertain. The CDR3 runs 16 residues. The germline V gene has CDR1 SGHRS and CDR2 YFSETQ. The V gene lost 0 bases and the J gene lost 5 bases, with 17 bases spanning the gap. The chain's CDR3 is CASSLGVLGMRTEAFF. CDR3 bases: TGCGCCAGCAGCTTGGGGGTCCTGGGGATGAGGACTGAAGCTTTCTTT.

The rearrangement joins TRBV7-2 to TRBJ2-6; D not certain. The CDR3 runs 15 residues. Germline CDR1 and CDR2: SGHTA and FQGNSA. Trimming removed 4 bases at V and 1 base at J, with 8 bases between. The CDR3 sequence: CASSSVKSGANVLTF. The CDR3 nucleotides read TGTGCCAGCAGCTCAGTAAAATCTGGGGCCAACGTCCTGACTTTC.

A few counts support this clonotype. This sequence joins TRBV6-1 and TRBJ2-1; TRBD1 might be the D (6 bases). Germline CDR1 reads MNHNS; CDR2 reads SASEGT. The V end lost 5 bases, the J end lost 1 base, and 12 bases lay between the germline ends. CDR3 length: 15 amino acids. CDR3 sequence reads: CASSPTGLSYNEQFF. CDR3 DNA: TGTGCCAGCAGTCCTACAGGGCTATCCTACAATGAGCAGTTCTTC.

This chain links TRBV7-2 with TRBJ1-1, with unresolved D. V lost 3 bases to trimming and J lost 0 bases, with 11 bases between them. This CDR3 has 15 residues. Germline-derived CDR1 and CDR2 are SGHTA and FQGNSA. The CDR3 coding sequence is TGTGCCAGCAGCTTGGCTTCCCTTATGAACACTGAAGCTTTCTTT. The encoded protein is CASSLASLMNTEAFF.

This clonotype was seen at least ten times. The genes are TRBV10-3 and TRBJ2-1, with D maybe TRBD1 (6 bases). The CDR3 length is 15 residues. CDR1 is ENHRY, CDR2 SYGVKD, per germline. The germline V and J ends were trimmed by 5 bases and 0 bases, with 11 bases remaining between them. In DNA form, the CDR3 reads TGTGCCATCAGTCCCGGGACACCCTCCTACAATGAGCAGTTCTTC. Translated: CAISPGTPSYNEQFF.